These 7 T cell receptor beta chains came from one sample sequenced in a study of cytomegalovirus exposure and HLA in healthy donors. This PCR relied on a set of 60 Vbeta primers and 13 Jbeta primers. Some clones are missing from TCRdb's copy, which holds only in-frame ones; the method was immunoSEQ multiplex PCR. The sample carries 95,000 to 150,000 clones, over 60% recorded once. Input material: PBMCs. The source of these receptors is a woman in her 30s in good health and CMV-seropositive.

The CDR3 nucleotides read TGTGCCAGCAGTTACGGTAGCGGGGGGCTCAATGAGCAGTTCTTC. Its translation: CASSYGSGGLNEQFF. The chain recombines TRBV6-6 with TRBJ2-1, with 10 bases identical to TRBD2. V gave up 2 bases and J gave up 6 bases; unmatched junction bases: 4. From germline, CDR1 is MNHNY and CDR2 SVGAGI (reference sequence). The length of the CDR3 is 15 residues.

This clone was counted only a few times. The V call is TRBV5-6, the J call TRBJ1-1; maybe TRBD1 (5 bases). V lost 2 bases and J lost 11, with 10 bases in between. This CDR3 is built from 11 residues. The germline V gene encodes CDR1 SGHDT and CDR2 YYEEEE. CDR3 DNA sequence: TGTGCCAGCAGCTTCGGGGGTGGGGCTTTCTTT. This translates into CASSFGGGAFF.

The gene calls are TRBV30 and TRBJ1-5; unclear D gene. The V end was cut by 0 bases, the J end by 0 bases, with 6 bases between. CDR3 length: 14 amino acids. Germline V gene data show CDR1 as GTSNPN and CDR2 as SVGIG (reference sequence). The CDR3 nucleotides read TGTGCCTGGAGTGTTGCACATAGCAATCAGCCCCAGCATTTT. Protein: CAWSVAHSNQPQHF.

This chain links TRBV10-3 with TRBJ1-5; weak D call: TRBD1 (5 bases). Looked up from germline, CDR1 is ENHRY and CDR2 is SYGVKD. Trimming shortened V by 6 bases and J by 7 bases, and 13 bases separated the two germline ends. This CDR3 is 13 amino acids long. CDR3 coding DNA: TGTGCCATCAGGGACCCTGGGGGGCAGCCCCAGCATTTT. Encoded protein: CAIRDPGGQPQHF.

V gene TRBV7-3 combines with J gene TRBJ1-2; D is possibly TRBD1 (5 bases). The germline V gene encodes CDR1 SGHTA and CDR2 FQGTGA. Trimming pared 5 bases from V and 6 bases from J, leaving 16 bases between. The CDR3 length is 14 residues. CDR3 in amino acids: CASSPRDSTHGYTF. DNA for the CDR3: TGTGCCAGCAGCCCTCGGGACTCTACTCATGGCTACACCTTC.

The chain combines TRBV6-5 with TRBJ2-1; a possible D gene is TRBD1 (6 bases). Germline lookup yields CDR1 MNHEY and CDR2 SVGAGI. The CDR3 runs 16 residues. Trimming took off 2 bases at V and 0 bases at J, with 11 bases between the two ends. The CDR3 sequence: CASSYVGQSSYNEQFF. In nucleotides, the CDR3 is TGTGCCAGCAGTTACGTCGGACAGAGCTCCTACAATGAGCAGTTCTTC.

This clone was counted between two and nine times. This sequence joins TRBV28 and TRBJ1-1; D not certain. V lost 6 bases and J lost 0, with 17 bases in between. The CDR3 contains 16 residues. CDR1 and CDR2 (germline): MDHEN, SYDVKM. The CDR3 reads CASSTVAETMNTEAFF. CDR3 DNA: TGTGCCAGCAGCACCGTGGCAGAAACCATGAACACTGAAGCTTTCTTT.